This TCR beta chain was profiled in a study of blood T cells in healthy people across ages. Primed by a sample-barcoded 5' primer and a J-beta primer mix, a second PCR proceeded for about 6 to 11 cycles. From the 5' RACE reads, TCRdb called clonotypes with MiXCR, one entry per CDR3 protein. The repertoire includes about 1.5 million distinct CDR3 sequences, 40% to 45% of them detected once, and about 4% sits in the top ten. This clonotype came up a few times. The CDR3 length is 18 residues. Trimming cost V 3 bases and J 0 bases, with 15 bases left between them. From germline, CDR1 is WSHSY and CDR2 SAAADI.

Sequenced input: blood. This sequence originates from a woman aged 18-30 years in good health. This chain connects TRBV10-2 to TRBJ2-6; D may correspond to TRBD1 or TRBD2 (5 bases each). CDR3 residues: CASSDLRDPSSGANVLTF. The DNA of the CDR3 is TGCGCCAGCAGTGATCTCAGGGACCCCAGCTCTGGGGCCAACGTCCTGACTTTC.